A single sample gave rise to the 5 T cell receptor beta chains below, sequenced in a study of liver allograft versus peripheral blood T cells. Study-wide context: Blood and transplanted-liver T cell receptor repertoires from recipients were compared.

MiXCR was run by TCRdb on the reads, yielding one entry per CDR3 protein. The repertoire holds about 3,800 distinct CDR3 sequences, with 14% as singletons. These receptors all come from a human patient who had a liver transplant. Some T cells may originate from the graft donor.

This clonotype qualifies as medium-sized. V and J are TRBV6-6 and TRBJ2-7, with 9 bases aligning to TRBD1. The CDR3 runs to 19 residues. J lost 3 bases, V lost 2 bases, and 17 bases had no gene match. Germline loops: CDR1 MNHNY, CDR2 SVGAGI (reference sequence). CDR3 sequence reads: CASSYHFGIPGQGDYEQYF. The CDR3, as DNA: TGTGCCAGCAGTTACCATTTCGGTATTCCGGGACAGGGTGACTACGAGCAGTACTTC.

Judged by abundance, this clonotype is medium-sized (0.01 to 0.1%). The chain carries TRBV3-1 and TRBJ2-1; the D gene is possibly TRBD2 (7 bases). The CDR3 totals 18 residues. Germline CDR1 and CDR2: LGHDT and YNNKEL (reference sequence). V was cut by 4 bases and J by 0 bases, with 19 bases left in between. In DNA form, the CDR3 reads TGTGCCAGCAGCCCGGGACACGGACTAGTACTCTCCTACAATGAGCAGTTCTTC. Translating gives CASSPGHGLVLSYNEQFF.

Points on this clonotype: A far larger clone is only one base removed, so a read error is likely. J is TRBJ1-4 and V is TRBV6-5, with D uncertain. The CDR3 loop spans 15 amino acids. Trimming shortened V by 4 bases and J by 7 bases, and 16 bases separated the two germline ends. Per the germline V gene, CDR1 is MNHEY and CDR2 is SVGAGI. This chain's CDR3 is CASSSWIGIIEKLFF. In DNA form, the CDR3 reads TGTGCCAGCAGTTCCTGGATAGGGATTATTGAAAAACTGTTTTTT.

This clonotype was detected only a few times. V gene TRBV2 combines with J gene TRBJ2-7; no firm D call. The CDR3 contains 13 residues. V was pared by 8 bases and J by 4 bases, with 15 bases between. Germline V gives CDR1 SNHLY, CDR2 FYNNEI. CDR3 residues: CASCLTHIYEQYF. CDR3 nucleotides: TGTGCCAGCTGCCTAACCCACATATACGAGCAGTACTTC. Combining the CDR3 with reference TRBV2 and TRBJ2-7 gives the whole variable domain EPEVTQTPSHQVTQMGQEVILRCVPISNHLYFYWYRQILGQKVEFLVSFYNNEISEKSEIFDDQFSVERPDGSNFTLKIRSTKLEDSAMYFCASCLTHIYEQYFGPGTRLTVT.

This clonotype counts as medium-sized. The rearrangement uses TRBV19 and TRBJ1-1; D uncertain. This CDR3 contains 15 residues. V was clipped by 3 bases and J by 0 bases, with 11 bases between them. Germline V lookup: CDR1 LNHDA, CDR2 SQIVND (reference sequence). The CDR3 here is CASSMSLYVNTEAFF. The CDR3 bases are TGTGCCAGTAGTATGAGCCTTTACGTGAACACTGAAGCTTTCTTT.